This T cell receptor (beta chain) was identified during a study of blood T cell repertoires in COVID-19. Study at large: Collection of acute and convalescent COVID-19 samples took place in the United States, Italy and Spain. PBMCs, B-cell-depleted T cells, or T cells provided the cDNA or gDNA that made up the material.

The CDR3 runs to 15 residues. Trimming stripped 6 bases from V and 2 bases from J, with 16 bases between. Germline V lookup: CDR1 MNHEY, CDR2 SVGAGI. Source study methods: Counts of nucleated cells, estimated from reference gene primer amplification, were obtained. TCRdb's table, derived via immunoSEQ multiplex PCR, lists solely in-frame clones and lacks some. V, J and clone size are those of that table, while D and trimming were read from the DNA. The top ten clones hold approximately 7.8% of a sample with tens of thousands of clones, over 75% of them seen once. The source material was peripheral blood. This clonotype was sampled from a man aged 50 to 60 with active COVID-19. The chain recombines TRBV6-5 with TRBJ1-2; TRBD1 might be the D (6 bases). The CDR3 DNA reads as TGTGCCAGCAGCCAAGGGGGGGGCCCGAACTATGGCTACACCTTC. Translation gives CASSQGGGPNYGYTF.